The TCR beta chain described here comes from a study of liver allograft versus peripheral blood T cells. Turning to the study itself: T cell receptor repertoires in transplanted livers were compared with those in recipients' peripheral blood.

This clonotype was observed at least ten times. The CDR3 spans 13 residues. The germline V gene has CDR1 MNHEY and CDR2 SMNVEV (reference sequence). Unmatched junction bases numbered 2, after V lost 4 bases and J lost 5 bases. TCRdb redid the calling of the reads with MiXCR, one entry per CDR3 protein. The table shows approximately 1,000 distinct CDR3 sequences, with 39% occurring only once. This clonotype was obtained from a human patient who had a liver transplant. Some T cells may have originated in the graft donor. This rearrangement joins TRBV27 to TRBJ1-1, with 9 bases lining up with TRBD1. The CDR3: CASSSGTGTEAFF. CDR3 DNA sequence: TGTGCCAGCAGTTCCGGGACAGGGACTGAAGCTTTCTTT.